This TCR beta chain was found in a study of blood T cell repertoires in COVID-19. Participants had their cohort set by participant-reported clinical history. Participants classified as exposed had met a COVID-19 case within 2 weeks before study entry. Original processing notes: Reference gene primer amplification in the assay estimated nucleated cell counts. Using immunoSEQ multiplex PCR, the repertoire was profiled, and TCRdb retains in-frame clones only, with some absent. D and trimming come from the DNA, and the V and J calls and clone size come from that table. The table lists 350,000 to 400,000 clones, roughly 90% of them singletons. The sample taken for sequencing was PBMCs or T cells enriched from blood (not recorded which). The clonotype was recovered from a woman aged 40-49 years who had been exposed to COVID-19.

The CDR3, as DNA: TGTGCCAGCAGCTTCCTACGACAGTATAACTATGGCTACACCTTC. Residues: CASSFLRQYNYGYTF. This chain joins TRBV5-6 and TRBJ1-2, with D tentatively TRBD1 (5 bases). The CDR3 length is 15 residues. V lost 2 bases to trimming and J lost 1 base, with 12 bases between them. The V gene's germline CDR1 is SGHDT and CDR2 YYEEEE.